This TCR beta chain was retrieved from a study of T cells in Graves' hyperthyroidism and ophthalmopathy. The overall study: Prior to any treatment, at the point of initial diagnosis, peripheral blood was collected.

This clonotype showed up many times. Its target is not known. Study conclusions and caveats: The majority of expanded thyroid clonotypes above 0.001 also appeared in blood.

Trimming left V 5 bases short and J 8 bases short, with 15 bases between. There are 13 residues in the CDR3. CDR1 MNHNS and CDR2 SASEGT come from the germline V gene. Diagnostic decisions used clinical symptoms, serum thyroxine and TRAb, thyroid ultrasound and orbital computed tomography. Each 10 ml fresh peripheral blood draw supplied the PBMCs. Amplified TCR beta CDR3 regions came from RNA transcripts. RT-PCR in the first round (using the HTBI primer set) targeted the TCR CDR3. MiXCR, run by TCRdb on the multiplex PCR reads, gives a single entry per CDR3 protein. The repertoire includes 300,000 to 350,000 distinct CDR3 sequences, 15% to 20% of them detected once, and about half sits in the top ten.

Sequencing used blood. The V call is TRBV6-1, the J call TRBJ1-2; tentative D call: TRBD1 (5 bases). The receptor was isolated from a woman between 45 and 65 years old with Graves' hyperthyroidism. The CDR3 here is CASSQGDRQGYTF. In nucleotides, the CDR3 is TGTGCCAGCAGTCAAGGGGACCGGCAGGGCTACACCTTC.